A single sample gave rise to the 18 T cell receptor beta chains below, sequenced in a study of technical replicates of blood from several donors. Produced via immunoSEQ multiplex PCR; TCRdb's table is partial and in-frame only. Of tens of thousands of clones in the sample, 94% are singletons; the top ten hold approximately 0.26%. The sample consisted of T cells isolated from PBMCs. These receptors were obtained from a human donor in good health.

The rearrangement links TRBV28 to TRBJ2-7; 7 bases fit TRBD1. The trim removed 7 bases at V and 1 base at J, leaving 13 bases unmatched. In germline, CDR1 is MDHEN, CDR2 SYDVKM. The CDR3 loop spans 16 amino acids. CDR3 in amino acids: CASTNLDRAHSYEQYF. The DNA of the CDR3 is TGTGCCAGCACCAATTTAGACAGGGCACATTCCTACGAGCAGTACTTC.

V usage is TRBV7-6 and J usage is TRBJ2-7, with D tentatively TRBD1 (5 bases). The germline V and J ends were trimmed by 2 bases and 6 bases, with 5 bases remaining between them. The CDR3 loop spans 11 amino acids. Per the germline V gene, CDR1 is SGHVS and CDR2 is FNYEAQ. CDR3 sequence reads: CASSLRGEQYF. The CDR3 bases are TGTGCCAGCAGCTTAAGGGGCGAGCAGTACTTC.

This clone was seen once. The V and J genes are TRBV19 and TRBJ1-3, with TRBD1 matching 8 bases. The germline V gene has CDR1 LNHDA and CDR2 SQIVND (reference sequence). This CDR3 has 14 amino acids. The trim removed 7 bases at V and 0 bases at J, leaving 2 bases unmatched. The CDR3 DNA sequence: TGTGCCAGTATGGACAGGGCCTCTGGAAACACCATATATTTT. Translation gives CASMDRASGNTIYF.

The chain combines TRBV6-5 with TRBJ1-1, with a possible D match to TRBD1 (5 bases). The CDR3 consists of 15 residues. Germline V gene sequence: CDR1 MNHEY, CDR2 SVGAGI. The ends were cut back, 6 bases at V and 1 base at J, with 15 bases in the middle. CDR3 region: CASRLNRQRNTEAFF. Here the CDR3 DNA reads TGTGCCAGCAGATTAAACAGGCAAAGGAACACTGAAGCTTTCTTT.

The chain couples TRBV6-5 to TRBJ1-2, with a possible D match to TRBD1 (6 bases). Trimming took 5 bases from V and 7 from J, leaving 8 bases between them. CDR3 length: 11 residues. CDR1 is MNHEY, CDR2 SVGAGI, per germline. The CDR3 DNA is TGTGCCAGCAGTAGAGGGGGTGGCTACACCTTC. This translates into CASSRGGGYTF.

The chain combines TRBV27 with TRBJ2-3; a possible D gene is TRBD2 (5 bases). The germline CDR1 and CDR2 sequences are MNHEY and SMNVEV (reference sequence). This CDR3 has 13 amino acids. The V gene lost 5 bases and the J gene lost 3 bases, with 9 bases spanning the gap. CDR3 bases: TGTGCCAGCAGTCCCGGGGTTACAGATACGCAGTATTTT. This codes for CASSPGVTDTQYF.

This chain connects TRBV19 to TRBJ2-2; weak D call: TRBD2 (7 bases). The CDR3 contains 14 residues. In germline, CDR1 is LNHDA, CDR2 SQIVND (reference sequence). V lost 7 bases and J lost 6, with 15 bases in between. The CDR3 DNA reads as TGTGCCAGTAAAAACAGGGAGGGCTCCGGGGAGCTGTTTTTT. This sequence encodes CASKNREGSGELFF. The full variable domain, completed using reference TRBV19 and TRBJ2-2, is DGGITQSPKYLFRKEGQNVTLSCEQNLNHDAMYWYRQDPGQGLRLIYYSQIVNDFQKGDIAEGYSVSREKKESFPLTVTSAQKNPTAFYLCASKNREGSGELFFGEGSRLTVL.

The chain has TRBV7-6 and TRBJ2-7; TRBD2 aligns across 8 bases. V gave up 4 bases and J gave up 2 bases; unmatched junction bases: 10. CDR1 is SGHVS, CDR2 FNYEAQ, per germline. The CDR3 spans 16 residues. CDR3 residues: CASSSQGLGGPYEQYF. CDR3 nucleotides: TGTGCCAGCAGCTCCCAGGGACTAGGCGGCCCCTACGAGCAGTACTTC.

This chain joins TRBV5-6 and TRBJ1-1; 8 bases agree with TRBD1. CDR1 is SGHDT, CDR2 YYEEEE, per germline. With 4 bases clipped from V and 10 bases from J, the junction kept 12 bases outside the gene matches. The CDR3 totals 14 residues. CDR3 in amino acids: CASSADRVRGRAFF. DNA for the CDR3: TGTGCCAGCAGCGCGGACAGGGTCCGGGGGCGAGCTTTCTTT.

The chain recombines TRBV4-1 with TRBJ2-2; TRBD2 agrees at 8 bases. The CDR3 extends over 15 amino acids. Germline loops: CDR1 MGHRA, CDR2 YSYEKL. J was trimmed by 9 bases and V by 4 bases; bases with no gene match: 10. CDR3 DNA sequence: TGCGCCAGCAGCCGTGGACTAGCCTTGAGCAGGGAGCTGTTTTTT. Amino acids: CASSRGLALSRELFF.

V gene TRBV14 combines with J gene TRBJ1-1, with 8 bases fitting TRBD1. This CDR3 has 13 residues. CDR1 and CDR2 from the germline V gene are SGHDN and FVKESK. V lost 6 bases, J lost 4 bases, and 4 bases stayed unmatched. The CDR3 protein is CASRPTGGTEAFF. CDR3 DNA: TGTGCCAGCAGGCCAACAGGGGGCACTGAAGCTTTCTTT.

This clone was detected a few times. This chain joins TRBV6-1 and TRBJ1-2, with D hard to call. Trimming shortened V by 4 bases and J by 5 bases, and 5 bases separated the two germline ends. There are 11 residues in the CDR3. Germline values: CDR1 MNHNS, CDR2 SASEGT. This CDR3 is CASSGGYGYTF. CDR3 coding DNA: TGTGCCAGCAGTGGAGGGTATGGCTACACCTTC.

Note on this clone: One end of the junction is discordant with germline, which a read error may explain. The genes are TRBV9 and TRBJ2-3; TRBD1 agrees at 7 bases. The CDR3 extends over 16 amino acids. Germline lookup yields CDR1 SGDLS and CDR2 YYNGEE. The CDR3 is CASSAGTEVRTGTQYF. In DNA, the CDR3 is TGTGCCAGCAGCGCCGGGACAGAGGTTCGCACAGGTACGCAGTATTTT.

V is TRBV4-1 and J is TRBJ1-3, with 9 bases lining up with TRBD1. The CDR3 is 16 residues long. V shed 3 bases, J shed 2 bases, and the junction held 5 bases outside the gene matches. Germline-derived CDR1 and CDR2 are MGHRA and YSYEKL. CDR3 amino acids: CASSQGTGSTGNTIYF. CDR3 nucleotides: TGCGCCAGCAGCCAGGGGACAGGGTCCACTGGAAACACCATATATTTT.

CDR3 bases: TGTGCCAGCAGCTTAGCCGTAGTGTCCGGGGAGCTGTTTTTT. Translated, it gives CASSLAVVSGELFF. V gene TRBV13 combines with J gene TRBJ2-2; D is undetermined. The CDR3 runs to 14 residues. The V end was cut by 1 base, the J end by 6 bases, with 9 bases between. CDR1 PRHDT and CDR2 FYEKMQ come from the germline V gene (reference sequence).

The V and J genes are TRBV6-5 and TRBJ1-2; tentatively, D is TRBD1 (6 bases). CDR1 MNHEY and CDR2 SVGAGI come from the germline V gene. The CDR3 length is 15 residues. Trimming removed 7 bases at V and 1 base at J, with 16 bases between. The CDR3 spells CASTFTRQDNYGYTF. As DNA, the CDR3 is TGTGCCAGCACCTTTACCCGACAGGATAACTATGGCTACACCTTC.

This chain joins TRBV27 and TRBJ1-1; D remains unclear. Trimming cost V 3 bases and J 0 bases, with 5 bases left between them. CDR1 and CDR2 (germline): MNHEY, SMNVEV (reference sequence). This CDR3 spans 13 amino acids. The CDR3 region is CASSLLMNTEAFF. The CDR3 nucleotides are TGTGCCAGCAGTTTGTTAATGAACACTGAAGCTTTCTTT.

This clone was seen only once. V and J are TRBV6-5 and TRBJ1-2; D gene ambiguous. Germline V lookup: CDR1 MNHEY, CDR2 SVGAGI. The CDR3 is made up of 15 amino acids. V was shortened by 4 bases and J by 4 bases, with 16 bases between the two germline ends. The CDR3 protein is CASSWVKAGLYGYTF. CDR3 bases: TGTGCCAGCAGTTGGGTGAAGGCAGGACTCTATGGCTACACCTTC.